This TCR beta chain derives from a study of blood T cell repertoires in COVID-19 (TCRdb year 2020). About the investigation overall: Samples from collaborators originated in the United States, Italy and Spain and spanned both the acute and convalescent phases of COVID-19. Sample metadata almost always included a de-identified subject ID, COVID-19 status, age in years and sex. The repertoires were released in a freely available public database meant as a resource for research on the immune response to SARS-CoV-2. HLA class I and class II types, where available, came from metadata supplied by the sample provider rather than from assay-based typing. The samples were drawn from two sources: the first 160 participants of the ongoing ImmuneRACE study, and 1,254 subjects contributed by 6 global collaborators. The prospective study material was composed of cDNA or gDNA derived from T cells, B-cell-depleted T cells, or PBMCs. Deeply sampled blood TCRbeta repertoires from subjects exposed to, actively infected with, or recovered from COVID-19 were included in the dataset.

The germline V gene (reference sequence) yields LGHDT for CDR1 and YNNKEL for CDR2. V drops 5 bases and J drops 4 bases, leaving 20 bases in between. The CDR3 contains 17 residues, cysteine and phenylalanine counted. Only the CDR3 portion is preserved as DNA: 51 bases, with reading frame beginning at the first base. Comments on this clone: It lacks a known antigen. No much larger clone is present one base from it, and per-base qualities are unavailable.

Results the study describes overall, beyond this receptor: Clinical and demographic metadata were provided uncurated, with the amount varying by source and participant.

The collaborating institutions used their own protocols to collect whole blood in K2EDTA tubes. For TCRbeta analysis, collaborators shipped samples as frozen whole blood, isolated PBMCs, or DNA extracted from either of those sample types. TCRbeta CDR3 regions were amplified from genomic DNA using the immunoSEQ Assay, a bias-controlled multiplex PCR. The study's own analysis went as follows. The number of nucleated cells in each sample was estimated from the amplification of reference gene primers within the assay. To quantify the absolute abundance of each unique TCRbeta CDR3 rearrangement, sequence reads were collapsed and filtered. For each sample, productive Simpson clonality was calculated as the square root of Simpson's diversity index across productive rearrangements. TCRdb took this table from immuneACCESS and kept in-frame rearrangements with V and J called. Such tables lack part of the clones; where checked against another copy, unresolved V genes explain under half of the gap, and the rest is unexplained. From that table come the V and J calls and clone size; the DNA was used to work out D and trimming. This sample lists tens of thousands of clones; around 90% were detected once. The ten largest clones add up to 0.3% to 0.5% of the sample.

The receptor's source is a human donor in a cohort sampled during active COVID-19. Specimen: peripheral blood. The chain is encoded by TRBV3-1 (or the pseudogene TRBV3-2) joined to TRBJ1-4; there is no confident call for the D gene. The CDR3 reads CASSGRSPIVHNEKLFF. The sequenced DNA: TGTGCCAGCAGCGGGAGGAGTCCCATTGTGCATAATGAAAAACTGTTTTTT.